A single sample gave rise to the 5 T cell receptor beta chains below, sequenced in a study of T-cell memory formation after mild COVID-19. MiXCR, applied by TCRdb to the 5' RACE reads, yields one record per CDR3 protein. The top ten hold under 0.95% of the sample, which has tens of thousands of distinct CDR3 sequences, 6% to 6.5% seen once. The sample taken for sequencing was PBMCs or a T cell subset sorted from them (not recorded which). The receptor set was obtained from an adult who had mild COVID-19 (a few samples of this study predate the infection). Cell type and time point are not known.

At least ten counts were recorded for this clonotype. The chain links TRBV29-1 to TRBJ2-7; 8 nucleotides agree with TRBD1. The V gene's germline CDR1 is SQVTM and CDR2 ANQGSEA. The CDR3 has 14 amino acids. V lost 5 bases and J lost 0; bases outside the gene matches: 6. CDR3: CSVRPGTGSYEQYF. The CDR3 coding sequence is TGCAGCGTTAGACCCGGGACAGGCTCCTACGAGCAGTACTTC.

This clonotype has only a few counts. The chain couples TRBV20-1 to TRBJ1-2; no clear D. This CDR3 is 12 amino acids long. Germline CDR1 and CDR2: DFQATT and SNEGSKA (reference sequence). Trimming cost V 2 bases and J 8 bases, with 12 bases left between them. CDR3 protein: CSARSRPMGYTF. The CDR3 bases are TGCAGTGCTAGAAGTCGACCGATGGGCTACACCTTC.

This clonotype was detected many times. This chain connects TRBV18 to TRBJ2-6; 12 bases align to TRBD2. CDR1 and CDR2 (germline): KGHSH, LQKENI. This CDR3 is 19 amino acids long. Trimming cost V 5 bases and J 2 bases; bases outside gene matches: 10. The CDR3 is CASSRTSGARSTGANVLTF. Written as DNA, the CDR3 is TGTGCCAGCTCAAGGACTAGCGGGGCTCGAAGCACTGGGGCCAACGTCCTGACTTTC.

This clonotype has at least ten counts. The J gene is TRBJ2-3, the V gene TRBV18, with no clear D. This CDR3 region has 12 residues. The germline V gene has CDR1 KGHSH and CDR2 LQKENI. V was pared by 6 bases and J by 4 bases, with 8 bases between. The CDR3 loop is CASSGGPDTQYF. In DNA form, the CDR3 reads TGTGCCAGCTCTGGTGGGCCAGATACGCAGTATTTT. Full variable domain (remainder filled in from reference TRBV18 and TRBJ2-3): NAGVMQNPRHLVRRRGQEARLRCSPMKGHSHVYWYRQLPEEGLKFMVYLQKENIIDESGMPKERFSAEFPKEGPSILRIQQVVRGDSAAYFCASSGGPDTQYFGPGTRLTVL.

This clonotype was picked up many times. The chain joins TRBV11-2 to TRBJ2-1; 15 positions match TRBD2. V gave up 3 bases and J gave up 5 bases; unmatched junction bases: 11. CDR3 length equals 19 residues. The germline CDR1 and CDR2 sequences are SGHAT and FQNNGV. Here the CDR3 DNA reads TGTGCCAGCAGCTTTCAGATTGGTAGGACTAGCGGGAGGGACAATGAGCAGTTCTTC. Its protein product is CASSFQIGRTSGRDNEQFF.